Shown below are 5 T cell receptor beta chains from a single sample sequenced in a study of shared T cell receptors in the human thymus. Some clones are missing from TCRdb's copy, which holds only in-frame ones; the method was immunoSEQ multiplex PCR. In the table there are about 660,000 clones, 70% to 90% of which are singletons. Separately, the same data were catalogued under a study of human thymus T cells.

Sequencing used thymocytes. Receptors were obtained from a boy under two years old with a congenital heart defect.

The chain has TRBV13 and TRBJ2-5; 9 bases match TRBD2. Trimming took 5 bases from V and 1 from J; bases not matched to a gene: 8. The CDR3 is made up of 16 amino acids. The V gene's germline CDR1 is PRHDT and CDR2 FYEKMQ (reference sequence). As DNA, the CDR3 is TGTGCCAGCAGCCTGACTAGCGGAGCACTCCAAGAGACCCAGTACTTC. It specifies CASSLTSGALQETQYF.

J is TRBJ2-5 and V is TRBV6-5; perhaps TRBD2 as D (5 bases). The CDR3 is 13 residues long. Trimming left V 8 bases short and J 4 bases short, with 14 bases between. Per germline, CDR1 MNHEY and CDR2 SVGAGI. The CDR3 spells CASHVAGGETQYF. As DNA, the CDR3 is TGTGCCAGCCACGTGGCAGGAGGAGAGACCCAGTACTTC.

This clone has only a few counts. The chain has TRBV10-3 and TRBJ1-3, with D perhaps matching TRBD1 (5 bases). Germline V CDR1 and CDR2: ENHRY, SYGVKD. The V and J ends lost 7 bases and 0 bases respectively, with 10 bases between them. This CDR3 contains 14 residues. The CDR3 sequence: CAITTGLSGNTIYF. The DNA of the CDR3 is TGTGCCATCACCACGGGACTCTCTGGAAACACCATATATTTT.

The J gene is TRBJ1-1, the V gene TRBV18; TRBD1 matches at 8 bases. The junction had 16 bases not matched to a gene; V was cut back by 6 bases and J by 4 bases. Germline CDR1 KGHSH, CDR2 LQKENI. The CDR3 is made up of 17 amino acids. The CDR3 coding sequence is TGTGCCAGCTCGCTCCGGGACAGGAGTCCCCGGGGCACTGAAGCTTTCTTT. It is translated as CASSLRDRSPRGTEAFF.

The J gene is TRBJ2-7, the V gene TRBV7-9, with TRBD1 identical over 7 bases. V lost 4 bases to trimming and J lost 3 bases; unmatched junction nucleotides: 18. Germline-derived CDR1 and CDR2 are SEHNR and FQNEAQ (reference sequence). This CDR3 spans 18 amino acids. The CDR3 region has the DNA TGTGCCAGCAGCTCTCGATTTGACAGGGAAAGCGGTTACTACGAGCAGTACTTC. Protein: CASSSRFDRESGYYEQYF. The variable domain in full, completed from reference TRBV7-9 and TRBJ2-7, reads DTGVSQNPRHKITKRGQNVTFRCDPISEHNRLYWYRQTLGQGPEFLTYFQNEAQLEKSRLLSDRFSAERPKGSFSTLEIQRTEQGDSAMYLCASSSRFDRESGYYEQYFGPGTRLTVT.